This T cell receptor beta chain comes out of a study of blood T cell repertoires in COVID-19. As handled by the study authors: Cell counts per sample came from amplifying reference gene primers. Libraries were prepared by immunoSEQ multiplex PCR; TCRdb keeps only in-frame clonotypes and omits some of them. D and trimming come from the DNA, and the V and J calls and clone size come from that table. The sample lists roughly 200,000 clones, more than 85% seen once, with 9.5% to 13% in the top ten. The sequence was obtained from a woman aged 45-59 years with COVID-19, enrolled during active disease. Sequencing used peripheral blood.

The CDR3 here is CASMSSSSSGQGYQSSYEQYV. The DNA of the CDR3 is TGTGCCAGCATGAGTTCTTCCAGTTCGGGACAGGGCTATCAGAGCTCCTACGAGCAGTACGTC. The chain employs TRBV21-1 and TRBJ2-7; the table assigns TRBD1, which was not confirmed against the DNA. TRBV21-1 corresponds to a pseudogene. This CDR3 spans 21 amino acids.